This T cell receptor (beta chain) was captured by sequencing in a study of identical twins. Study observations and caveats: Twins' excess sharing was less marked for out-of-frame beta sequences.

TCRdb fed the 5' RACE reads into MiXCR, producing one record per CDR3 protein. The data contain fewer than 650,000 distinct CDR3 sequences, 7.1% of them singletons. This clonotype was detected only a few times. Its antigen is unknown. These same data were also listed under a study on yellow fever vaccine responses in identical twins.

The receptor was isolated from a woman aged 18-29 years in good health. The sequenced sample was PBMCs.

The CDR3 is CSARQSGRPDTQYF. The DNA for the CDR3 is TGCAGTGCTAGACAAAGCGGGAGGCCAGATACGCAGTATTTT. This chain joins TRBV20-1 and TRBJ2-3; 9 bases fit TRBD2. Germline V gene data show CDR1 as DFQATT and CDR2 as SNEGSKA (reference sequence). V shed 2 bases, J shed 4 bases, and the junction held 4 bases outside the gene matches. This CDR3 comprises 14 residues.